These 21 T cell receptor beta chains were all obtained from the same sample, sequenced in a study of blood T cell repertoires in COVID-19. Repertoires were generated with immunoSEQ multiplex PCR, while TCRdb's copy carries only in-frame clones and drops some. The data hold more than 90,000 clones, with around 87% observed a single time. The sample taken for sequencing was peripheral blood. Receptor source: a woman under 40 with acute or convalescent COVID-19.

The chain carries TRBV12-3 or TRBV12-4 and TRBJ1-3; D is unclear. Trimming cost V 1 base and J 11 bases, with 9 bases left between them. This CDR3 comprises 12 residues. In nucleotides, the CDR3 is TGTGCCAGCAGTTTAGGCGGGGAGGCCATATATTTT. Protein product: CASSLGGEAIYF.

The chain uses TRBV13 and TRBJ2-7; the match to TRBD1 covers 8 bases. The germline gives CDR1 PRHDT, CDR2 FYEKMQ (reference sequence). Losses at the gene ends were 2 bases for V and 3 bases for J; bases not matched to a gene: 9. There are 16 residues in the CDR3. In DNA form, the CDR3 reads TGTGCCAGCAGCTTACGGGGGACAGGTCCACACTACGAGCAGTACTTC. This sequence encodes CASSLRGTGPHYEQYF. Variable domain in full (rest from reference TRBV13 and TRBJ2-7): AAGVIQSPRHLIKEKRETATLKCYPIPRHDTVYWYQQGPGQDPQFLISFYEKMQSDKGSIPDRFSAQQFSDYHSELNMSSLELGDSALYFCASSLRGTGPHYEQYFGPGTRLTVT.

This chain uses TRBV23-1 with TRBJ2-2; maybe TRBD1 (5 bases). TRBV23-1 is marked as an open reading frame, function uncertain. Trimming shortened V by 4 bases and J by 9 bases, and 24 bases separated the two germline ends. The CDR3 runs to 17 residues. CDR3 sequence: CASSRTDNQNMPRELFF. The CDR3 nucleotides are TGCGCCAGCAGTCGGACGGACAATCAGAATATGCCTAGGGAGCTGTTTTTT.

The chain combines TRBV7-8 with TRBJ1-5; weak D call: TRBD1 (5 bases). V lost 5 bases to trimming and J lost 2 bases, with 13 bases between them. This CDR3 is 15 amino acids long. CDR1 SGHVS and CDR2 FQNEAQ come from the germline V gene. The CDR3 sequence is CASSPPRVGNQPQHF. CDR3 DNA: TGTGCCAGCAGCCCGCCCAGGGTGGGCAATCAGCCCCAGCATTTT.

This clone came up once. The genes are TRBV6-6 and TRBJ1-1; 7 bases line up with TRBD1. The ends lost 6 bases at V and 7 bases at J; junction bases unmatched: 5. Germline CDR1 reads MNHNY; CDR2 reads SVGAGI (reference sequence). There are 12 residues in the CDR3. The CDR3 spells CASSRGAGEAFF. The CDR3 nucleotides are TGTGCCAGCAGCAGGGGGGCTGGTGAAGCTTTCTTT.

The chain has TRBV29-1 and TRBJ1-1; D might be TRBD1 (6 bases). V gave up 6 bases and J gave up 3 bases, with 8 bases separating them. Germline CDR1 and CDR2: SQVTM and ANQGSEA. The CDR3 runs to 11 residues. The CDR3 is CSVGHHTEAFF. The DNA of the CDR3 is TGCAGCGTGGGACACCACACTGAAGCTTTCTTT. The entire variable domain, with the rest obtained from reference TRBV29-1 and TRBJ1-1, is as follows: SAVISQKPSRDICQRGTSLTIQCQVDSQVTMMFWYRQQPGQSLTLIATANQGSEATYESGFVIDKFPISRPNLTFSTLTVSNMSPEDSSIYLCSVGHHTEAFFGQGTRLTVV.

The chain carries TRBV12-3 or TRBV12-4 and TRBJ1-2; a weak D match, TRBD1 (6 bases). The CDR3 is 13 amino acids. Deletions cut 5 bases from V and 3 bases from J, with 10 bases between. DNA for the CDR3: TGTGCCAGCAGTCCAGGGGCCGACTATGGCTACACCTTC. Encoded protein: CASSPGADYGYTF.

Regarding this clone: Other DNA sequences in this sample translate to the same CDR3. The gene calls are TRBV5-6 and TRBJ2-7; D may be TRBD1 (5 bases). V lost 1 base and J lost 3, with 11 bases in between. The CDR3 runs to 14 residues. Germline CDR1 reads SGHDT; CDR2 reads YYEEEE. In nucleotides, the CDR3 is TGTGCCAGCAGCTTGAGGGGCACTGACTACGAGCAGTACTTC. Its translation: CASSLRGTDYEQYF.

The CDR3 sequence: CASSPVQDYSYNSPLHF. The CDR3 region has the DNA TGTGCCAGCTCACCAGTACAGGATTACTCCTATAATTCACCCCTCCACTTT. This rearrangement joins TRBV18 to TRBJ1-6, with a possible D match to TRBD1 (5 bases). The germline V gene has CDR1 KGHSH and CDR2 LQKENI. V lost 2 bases to trimming and J lost 0 bases, with 11 bases between them. CDR3 length equals 17 residues.

The rearrangement links TRBV7-9 to TRBJ1-2; 7 nucleotides match TRBD1. This CDR3 is built from 18 residues. Germline CDR1 SEHNR, CDR2 FQNEAQ (reference sequence). J gave up 2 bases and V 3 bases, and 15 bases lay outside the gene matches. This chain's CDR3 is CASSFTMEFYRGNYGYTF. The CDR3 nucleotides are TGTGCCAGCAGCTTTACCATGGAATTCTACAGGGGAAACTATGGCTACACCTTC. Full variable domain (outside the CDR3, taken from reference TRBV7-9 and TRBJ1-2): DTGVSQNPRHKITKRGQNVTFRCDPISEHNRLYWYRQTLGQGPEFLTYFQNEAQLEKSRLLSDRFSAERPKGSFSTLEIQRTEQGDSAMYLCASSFTMEFYRGNYGYTFGSGTRLTVV.

The rearrangement uses TRBV6-5 and TRBJ1-2; D is uncertain. V dropped 7 bases and J dropped 2 bases, with 17 bases sitting between them. Germline loops: CDR1 MNHEY, CDR2 SVGAGI. CDR3 length: 15 residues. CDR3 DNA sequence: TGTGCCAGCACCCCGGTAGGACTGAGAAACTATGGCTACACCTTC. It translates to CASTPVGLRNYGYTF.

This clone was counted between two and nine times. The chain combines TRBV6-5 with TRBJ1-2, with D hard to call. The germline gives CDR1 MNHEY, CDR2 SVGAGI. Trimming took 0 bases from V and 8 from J, leaving 16 bases between them. This CDR3 region has 15 residues. CDR3 sequence reads: CASSYSADLLGGYTF. The CDR3 DNA is TGTGCCAGCAGTTACTCGGCAGACTTACTCGGGGGCTACACCTTC.

This chain joins TRBV5-1 and TRBJ2-3; 14 nucleotides line up with TRBD2. Germline V lookup: CDR1 SGHRS, CDR2 YFSETQ. The V and J ends lost 6 bases and 2 bases, in that order; junction bases with no gene match: 11. The CDR3 runs 18 residues. In DNA form, the CDR3 reads TGCGCCAGCACCCCCCGACTAGCGGGGGGGAGAGACACAGATACGCAGTATTTT. As protein: CASTPRLAGGRDTDTQYF.

Only one count was recorded for this clone. The chain couples TRBV12-3 or TRBV12-4 to TRBJ1-1; perhaps TRBD1 as D (5 bases). Trimming cost V 1 base and J 5 bases, with 8 bases left between them. CDR3 size: 13 residues. Here the CDR3 reads CASSLGGGTEAFF. The CDR3 nucleotides are TGTGCCAGCAGTTTAGGGGGCGGAACTGAAGCTTTCTTT.

The chain couples TRBV27 to TRBJ1-1, with 7 bases lining up with TRBD1. Germline V CDR1 and CDR2: MNHEY, SMNVEV (reference sequence). The CDR3 sequence is 14 residues long. V dropped 9 bases and J dropped 7; count of bases not matched to a gene: 14. The CDR3 loop is CASRVRQGTYEAFF. CDR3 DNA: TGTGCCAGTAGGGTACGACAGGGAACCTATGAAGCTTTCTTT.

The chain couples TRBV6-6 to TRBJ1-3, with 9 bases that match TRBD1. Unmatched junction bases numbered 11, after V lost 5 bases and J lost 0 bases. The CDR3 is 18 residues long. Germline V lookup: CDR1 MNHNY, CDR2 SVGAGI (reference sequence). The CDR3 loop is CASSLRTGATSSGNTIYF. Here the CDR3 DNA reads TGTGCCAGCAGTCTACGGACAGGGGCGACATCCTCTGGAAACACCATATATTTT.

CDR3: CASSPDWPGEQFF. The CDR3 nucleotides are TGTGCCAGCAGTCCGGACTGGCCGGGTGAGCAGTTCTTC. The gene calls are TRBV11-2 and TRBJ2-1; a possible D gene is TRBD2 (5 bases). Germline V lookup: CDR1 SGHAT, CDR2 FQNNGV. V shed 6 bases and J shed 9 bases, with 15 bases lying between them. This CDR3 has 13 amino acids.

The chain couples TRBV6-5 to TRBJ2-7, with a weak D call TRBD2 (5 bases). Trimming took off 6 bases at V and 0 bases at J, with 9 bases between the two ends. Germline loops: CDR1 MNHEY, CDR2 SVGAGI. This CDR3 is 13 amino acids long. CDR3 DNA sequence: TGTGCCAGCAGGCTAGCCCTCTCCTACGAGCAGTACTTC. Its translation: CASRLALSYEQYF.

This clone was counted a single time. The V and J genes are TRBV6-5 and TRBJ2-7, with TRBD1 matching 9 bases. V trimming: 0 bases; J trimming: 1 base; junction bases outside the gene matches: 1. This CDR3 has 15 amino acids. Germline V gene sequence: CDR1 MNHEY, CDR2 SVGAGI. CDR3 DNA: TGTGCCAGCAGTTACTCCGGGACAGGGTCCTACGAGCAGTACTTC. Its translation is CASSYSGTGSYEQYF.

This clone has a handful of counts. The rearrangement joins TRBV30 to TRBJ2-3; maybe TRBD1 (6 bases). CDR3 length equals 14 residues. From germline, CDR1 is GTSNPN and CDR2 SVGIG (reference sequence). Trimming shortened V by 2 bases and J by 1 base, and 10 bases separated the two germline ends. CDR3 in amino acids: CAWSWGQRTDTQYF. For the CDR3, the DNA is TGTGCCTGGAGTTGGGGGCAGCGCACAGATACGCAGTATTTT. Looking up the rest from reference TRBV30 and TRBJ2-3 gives the full variable domain: SQTIHQWPATLVQPVGSPLSLECTVEGTSNPNLYWYRQAAGRGLQLLFYSVGIGQISSEVPQNLSASRPQDRQFILSSKKLLLSDSGFYLCAWSWGQRTDTQYFGPGTRLTVL.

The chain has TRBV5-6 and TRBJ2-3, with 7 bases matching TRBD1. This CDR3 region has 15 residues. V lost 3 bases to trimming and J lost 2 bases; unmatched junction nucleotides: 6. Looked up from germline, CDR1 is SGHDT and CDR2 is YYEEEE. The CDR3 here is CASSSSGGSTDTQYF. The CDR3 nucleotides read TGTGCCAGCAGCTCCTCAGGGGGATCCACAGATACGCAGTATTTT.